This passage covers 8 T cell receptor beta chains from one sample sequenced in a study of CD8 T cells in ankylosing spondylitis. TCRdb re-called the 5' RACE reads through MiXCR, storing one row per CDR3 protein. The table records around 330,000 distinct CDR3 sequences, under 14% of them present only once. Sequenced: blood, either unsorted or a sorted T cell fraction (not recorded which). The receptors come from a female donor with ankylosing spondylitis or in good health (not recorded which).

This clonotype was seen repeatedly, ten times or more. The chain carries TRBV6-1 and TRBJ1-3, with D perhaps TRBD1 (5 bases). V was pared by 6 bases and J by 4 bases, with 13 bases between. The CDR3 spans 14 residues. Germline V CDR1 and CDR2: MNHNS, SASEGT. As DNA, the CDR3 is TGTGCCAGCAGAACTTCGGGGCGCGGAAACACCATATATTTT. It translates to CASRTSGRGNTIYF.

At least ten counts were recorded for this clonotype. The chain joins TRBV12-3 or TRBV12-4 to TRBJ1-2; 9 nucleotides line up with TRBD1. V lost 6 bases to trimming and J lost 6 bases; unmatched junction nucleotides: 5. The CDR3 is 13 residues long. This CDR3 reads CASSLQGADGYTF. DNA for the CDR3: TGTGCCAGCAGCCTACAGGGGGCGGATGGCTACACCTTC.

The chain combines TRBV5-1 with TRBJ2-5; D is undetermined. Between the trimmed V and J ends, which lost 1 base and 4 bases, there was a span of 17 bases. This CDR3 comprises 16 residues. The germline gives CDR1 SGHRS, CDR2 YFSETQ. This CDR3 reads CASSLNTGSYGETQYF. DNA of the CDR3: TGCGCCAGCAGCTTGAATACGGGCAGCTACGGAGAGACCCAGTACTTC.

This clonotype was picked up a small number of times. CDR3 DNA: TGTGCCAGCAGCTTGGGAGCGCGGGCCTCCTACGAGCAGTACTTC. This gives the protein CASSLGARASYEQYF. The chain combines TRBV7-2 with TRBJ2-7, with D possibly matching TRBD2 (5 bases). V dropped 3 bases and J dropped 0 bases, with 12 bases sitting between them. Germline V gene sequence: CDR1 SGHTA, CDR2 FQGNSA. The length of the CDR3 is 15 residues.

This clonotype has only a few counts. The chain has TRBV7-3 and TRBJ2-5; 9 bases line up with TRBD2. J lost 4 bases, V lost 6 bases, and 9 bases had no gene match. The CDR3 spans 15 residues. The germline gives CDR1 SGHTA, CDR2 FQGTGA. The CDR3 coding sequence is TGTGCCAGCAGAGTGGGACTAGCCCAAGGAGAGACCCAGTACTTC. Protein sequence: CASRVGLAQGETQYF.

The CDR3 reads CSADGPTNEQFF. The CDR3 DNA follows: TGCAGTGCCGACGGTCCAACCAATGAGCAGTTCTTC. This rearrangement joins TRBV20-1 to TRBJ2-1, with no clear D. CDR1 DFQATT and CDR2 SNEGSKA come from the germline V gene (reference sequence). V was clipped by 6 bases and J by 6 bases, with 12 bases between them. The CDR3 totals 12 residues.

This clonotype was seen at least ten times. The J gene is TRBJ2-7, the V gene TRBV20-1; no definite D call. The V gene's germline CDR1 is DFQATT and CDR2 SNEGSKA (reference sequence). The CDR3 totals 12 residues. With 2 bases removed from V and 4 bases from J, the gap between germline ends came to 9 bases. This CDR3 is CSARPDLYEQYF. CDR3 bases: TGCAGTGCTAGACCGGACCTTTACGAGCAGTACTTC.

This clonotype was detected only a few times. The V call is TRBV4-2, the J call TRBJ2-2; a weak D match, TRBD2 (6 bases). V was cut by 3 bases and J by 0 bases, with 11 bases left in between. Germline CDR1 reads LGHNA; CDR2 reads YNFKEQ. The CDR3 consists of 16 residues. CDR3 in DNA: TGTGCCAGCAGCCAGGCGGGCGGGGCGAACACCGGGGAGCTGTTTTTT. Translation: CASSQAGGANTGELFF.